This TCR beta chain was identified during a study of Graves' ophthalmopathy and Graves' hyperthyroidism. Study information: Peripheral blood samples were taken at initial diagnosis, before any treatment.

From RNA, the CDR3 regions of TCR beta chains were amplified and sequenced. First-round RT-PCR relied on HTBI primers, and a second-round multiplex PCR came next. MiXCR was run by TCRdb on the multiplex PCR reads, yielding one entry per CDR3 protein. The sample has 300,000 to 450,000 distinct CDR3 sequences; about 18% are singletons. Enrollment excluded any patients with other autoimmune diseases, uncontrolled infections, pregnancy or lactation. Clinical symptoms, serum thyroxine, TRAb, thyroid ultrasound and orbital computed tomography determined diagnosis. V lost 2 bases and J lost 2; bases outside the gene matches: 5. Germline V gives CDR1 KGHSH, CDR2 LQKENI. The CDR3 totals 15 residues.

Specimen: peripheral blood. V usage is TRBV18 and J usage is TRBJ2-7; 8 nucleotides match TRBD1. This clonotype was obtained from an adult woman with stable Graves' hyperthyroidism. As DNA, the CDR3 is TGTGCCAGCTCACCAGAGGACAGGGCGACCTACGAGCAGTACTTC. This encodes CASSPEDRATYEQYF.